The source of this T cell receptor beta chain is a study of CD8 T cells in ankylosing spondylitis. The study's findings and limits: Prior literature has documented some motif variants in synovial fluid and blood from reactive arthritis. Characteristic, it appeared, of ankylosing spondylitis blood was a TCR beta motif of about eight highly homologous variants.

This clonotype occurred a few times. The antigen remains undetermined. This CDR3 comprises 18 residues. Germline CDR1 reads SGHTA; CDR2 reads FQGNSA. Unmatched junction bases numbered 7, after V lost 3 bases and J lost 0 bases. With molecular barcodes, quantitative 5'-RACE was used to make the TCR beta libraries. TCRdb re-called the 5' RACE reads with MiXCR, one entry per CDR3 protein. The profile covers over 600,000 distinct CDR3 sequences, with around 19% appearing a single time and around 19% taken by the ten largest. This rearrangement joins TRBV7-2 to TRBJ2-2; TRBD2 aligns across 10 bases. The sequenced sample consisted of blood, either unsorted or a sorted T cell fraction (not recorded which). The clonotype originates from a male donor with ankylosing spondylitis. The CDR3 protein is CASSFSASGSPNTGELFF. CDR3 coding DNA: TGTGCCAGCAGCTTTAGTGCTAGCGGGAGCCCGAACACCGGGGAGCTGTTTTTT.